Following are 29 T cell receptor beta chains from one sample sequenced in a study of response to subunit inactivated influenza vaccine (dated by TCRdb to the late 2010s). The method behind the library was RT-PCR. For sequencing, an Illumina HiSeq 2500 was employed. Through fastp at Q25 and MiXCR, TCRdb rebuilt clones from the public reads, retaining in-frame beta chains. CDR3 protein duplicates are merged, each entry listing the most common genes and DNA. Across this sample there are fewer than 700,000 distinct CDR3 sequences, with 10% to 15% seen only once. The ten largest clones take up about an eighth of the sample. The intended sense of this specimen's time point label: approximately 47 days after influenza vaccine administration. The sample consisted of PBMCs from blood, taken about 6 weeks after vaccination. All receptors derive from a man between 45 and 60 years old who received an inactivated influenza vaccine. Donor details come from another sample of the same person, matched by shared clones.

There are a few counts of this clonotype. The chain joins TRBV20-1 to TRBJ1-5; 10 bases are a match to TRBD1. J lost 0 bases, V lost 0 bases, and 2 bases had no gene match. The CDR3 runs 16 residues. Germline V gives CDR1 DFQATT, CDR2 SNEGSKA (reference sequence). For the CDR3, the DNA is TGCAGTGCTAGAGATGGACAGGGGGTTAGCAATCAGCCCCAGCATTTT. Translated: CSARDGQGVSNQPQHF.

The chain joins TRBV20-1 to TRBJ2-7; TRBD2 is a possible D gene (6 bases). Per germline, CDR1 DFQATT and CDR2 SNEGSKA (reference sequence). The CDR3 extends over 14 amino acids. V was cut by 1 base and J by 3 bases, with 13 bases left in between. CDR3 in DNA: TGCAGTGCTAGAGGGGCCTGGGGAGGCTACGAGCAGTACTTC. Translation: CSARGAWGGYEQYF.

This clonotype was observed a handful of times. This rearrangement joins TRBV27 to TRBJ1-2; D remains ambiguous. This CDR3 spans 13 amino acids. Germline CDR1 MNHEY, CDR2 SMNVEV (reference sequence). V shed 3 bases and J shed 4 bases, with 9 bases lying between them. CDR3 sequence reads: CASSFEGGYGYTF. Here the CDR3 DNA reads TGTGCCAGCAGTTTCGAGGGCGGCTATGGCTACACCTTC.

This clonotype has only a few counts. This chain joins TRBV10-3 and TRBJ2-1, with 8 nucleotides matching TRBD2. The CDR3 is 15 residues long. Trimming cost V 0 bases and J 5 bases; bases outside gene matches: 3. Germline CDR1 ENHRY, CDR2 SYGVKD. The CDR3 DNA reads TGTGCCATCAGTGAGTCGGGGACTAGGAACAATGAGCAGTTCTTC. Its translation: CAISESGTRNNEQFF.

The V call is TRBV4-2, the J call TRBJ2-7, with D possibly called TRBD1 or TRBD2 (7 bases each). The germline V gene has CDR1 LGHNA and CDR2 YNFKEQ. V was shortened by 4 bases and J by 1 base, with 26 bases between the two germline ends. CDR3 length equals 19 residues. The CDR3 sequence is CASSLKRTAGQRISYEQYF. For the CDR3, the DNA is TGTGCCAGCAGCCTAAAAAGGACAGCGGGACAGAGGATTTCCTACGAGCAGTACTTC.

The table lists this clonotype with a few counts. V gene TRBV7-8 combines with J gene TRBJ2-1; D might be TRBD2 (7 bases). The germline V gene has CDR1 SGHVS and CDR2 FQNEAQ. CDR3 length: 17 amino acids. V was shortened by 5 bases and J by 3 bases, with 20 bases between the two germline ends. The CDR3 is CASSINGGREFYNEQFF. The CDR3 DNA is TGTGCCAGCAGCATAAATGGGGGGCGGGAGTTCTACAATGAGCAGTTCTTC.

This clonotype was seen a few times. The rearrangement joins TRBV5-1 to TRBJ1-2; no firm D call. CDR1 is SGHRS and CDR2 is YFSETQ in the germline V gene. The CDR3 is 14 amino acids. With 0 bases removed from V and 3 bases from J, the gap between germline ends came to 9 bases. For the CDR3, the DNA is TGCGCCAGCAGCTTGGGGTCCGGGGACTATGGCTACACCTTC. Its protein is CASSLGSGDYGYTF.

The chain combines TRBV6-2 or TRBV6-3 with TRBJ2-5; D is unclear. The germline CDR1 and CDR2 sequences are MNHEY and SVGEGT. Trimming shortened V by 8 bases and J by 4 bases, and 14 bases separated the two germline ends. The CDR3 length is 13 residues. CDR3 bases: TGTGCCAGCTTCTCGCAACCAGGAGAGACCCAGTACTTC. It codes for CASFSQPGETQYF.

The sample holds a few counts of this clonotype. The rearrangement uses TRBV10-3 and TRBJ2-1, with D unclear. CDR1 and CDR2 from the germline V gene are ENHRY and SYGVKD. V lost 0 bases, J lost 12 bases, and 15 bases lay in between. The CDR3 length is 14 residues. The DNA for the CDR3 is TGTGCCATCAGTGAGTCCTCGGCTGCCATCGTGCAGTTCTTC. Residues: CAISESSAAIVQFF.

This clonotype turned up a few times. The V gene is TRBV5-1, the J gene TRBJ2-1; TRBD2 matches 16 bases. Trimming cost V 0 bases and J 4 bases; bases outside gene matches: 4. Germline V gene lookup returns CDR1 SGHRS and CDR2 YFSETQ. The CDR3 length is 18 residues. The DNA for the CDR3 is TGCGCCAGCAGCTTGGCCGGGACTAGCGGGGGGGCTTACAATGAGCAGTTCTTC. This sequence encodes CASSLAGTSGGAYNEQFF.

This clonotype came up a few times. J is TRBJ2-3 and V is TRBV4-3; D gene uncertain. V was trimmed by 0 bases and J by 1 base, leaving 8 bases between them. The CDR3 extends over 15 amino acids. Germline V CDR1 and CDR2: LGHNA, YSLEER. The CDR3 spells CASSQDLLGTDTQYF. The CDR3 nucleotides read TGCGCCAGCAGCCAAGATCTATTGGGCACAGATACGCAGTATTTT.

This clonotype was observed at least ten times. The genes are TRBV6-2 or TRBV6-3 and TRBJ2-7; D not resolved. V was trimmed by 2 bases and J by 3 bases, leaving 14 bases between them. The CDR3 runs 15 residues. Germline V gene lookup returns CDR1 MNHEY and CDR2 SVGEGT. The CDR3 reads CASSYALPVYYEQYF. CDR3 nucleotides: TGTGCCAGCAGTTACGCTCTGCCAGTCTACTACGAGCAGTACTTC.

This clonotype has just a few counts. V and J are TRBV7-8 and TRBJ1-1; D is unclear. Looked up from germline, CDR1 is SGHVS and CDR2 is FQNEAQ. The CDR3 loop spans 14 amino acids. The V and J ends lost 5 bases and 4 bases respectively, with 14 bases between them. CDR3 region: CASSRSKVGTEAFF. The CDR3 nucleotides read TGTGCCAGCAGCCGTTCTAAAGTGGGCACTGAAGCTTTCTTT. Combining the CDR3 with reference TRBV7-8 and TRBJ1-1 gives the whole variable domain GAGVSQSPRYKVAKRGQDVALRCDPISGHVSLFWYQQALGQGPEFLTYFQNEAQLDKSGLPSDRFFAERPEGSVSTLKIQRTQQEDSAVYLCASSRSKVGTEAFFGQGTRLTVV.

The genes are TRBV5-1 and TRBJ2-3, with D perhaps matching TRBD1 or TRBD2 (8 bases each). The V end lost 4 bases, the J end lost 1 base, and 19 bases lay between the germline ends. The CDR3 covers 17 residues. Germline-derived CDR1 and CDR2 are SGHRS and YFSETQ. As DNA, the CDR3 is TGCGCCAGCAGCCAACGGACAGGGACTAGTCGCACAGATACGCAGTATTTT. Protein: CASSQRTGTSRTDTQYF.

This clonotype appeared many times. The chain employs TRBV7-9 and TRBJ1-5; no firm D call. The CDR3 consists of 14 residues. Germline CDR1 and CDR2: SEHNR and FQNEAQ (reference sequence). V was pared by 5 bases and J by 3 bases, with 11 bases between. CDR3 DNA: TGTGCCAGCAGCCCAGGTGTCGACAATCAGCCCCAGCATTTT. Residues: CASSPGVDNQPQHF.

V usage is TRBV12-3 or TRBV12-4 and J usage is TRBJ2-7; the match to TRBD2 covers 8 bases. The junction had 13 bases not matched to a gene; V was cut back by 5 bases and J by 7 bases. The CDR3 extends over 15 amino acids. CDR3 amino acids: CASSPVGAGGREQYF. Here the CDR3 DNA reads TGTGCCAGCAGTCCTGTAGGGGCGGGAGGAAGGGAGCAGTACTTC.

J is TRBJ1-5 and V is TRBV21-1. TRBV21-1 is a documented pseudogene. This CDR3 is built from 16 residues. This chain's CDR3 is CASSNRSGGCNQPQHF. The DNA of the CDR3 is TGTGCCAGCAGCAATAGGAGCGGGGGTTGCAATCAGCCCCAGCATTTT.

CDR3 DNA sequence: TGTGCCACCGAATTGCCTAGCACAGATACGCAGTATTTT. Protein product: CATELPSTDTQYF. The rearrangement uses TRBV12-3 or TRBV12-4 and TRBJ2-3; D is unclear. Deletions cut 10 bases from V and 0 bases from J, with 11 bases between. The CDR3 spans 13 residues.

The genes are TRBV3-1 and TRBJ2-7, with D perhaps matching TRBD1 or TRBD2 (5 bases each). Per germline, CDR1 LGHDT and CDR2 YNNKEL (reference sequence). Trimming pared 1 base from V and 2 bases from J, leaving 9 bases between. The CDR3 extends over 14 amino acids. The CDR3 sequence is CASSQAGRTYEQYF. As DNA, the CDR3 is TGTGCCAGCAGCCAAGCAGGGAGAACCTACGAGCAGTACTTC.

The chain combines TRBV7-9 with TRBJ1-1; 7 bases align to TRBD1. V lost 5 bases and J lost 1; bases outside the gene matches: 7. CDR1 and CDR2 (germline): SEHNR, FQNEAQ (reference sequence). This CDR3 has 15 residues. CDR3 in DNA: TGTGCCAGCAGCCCGGGGCGACAGGGGAACACTGAAGCTTTCTTT. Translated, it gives CASSPGRQGNTEAFF.

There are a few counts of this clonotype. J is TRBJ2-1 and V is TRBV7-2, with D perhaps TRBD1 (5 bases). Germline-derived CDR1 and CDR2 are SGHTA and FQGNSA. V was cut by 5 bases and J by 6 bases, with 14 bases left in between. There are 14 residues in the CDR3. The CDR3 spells CASSEDRSINEQFF. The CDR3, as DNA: TGTGCCAGCAGCGAAGACAGAAGCATCAATGAGCAGTTCTTC.

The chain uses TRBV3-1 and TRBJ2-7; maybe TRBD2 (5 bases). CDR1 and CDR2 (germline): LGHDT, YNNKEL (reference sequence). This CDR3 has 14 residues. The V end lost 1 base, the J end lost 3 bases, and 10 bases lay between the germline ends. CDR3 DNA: TGTGCCAGCAGCCAAGGCGGGCAGAGCTACGAGCAGTACTTC. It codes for CASSQGGQSYEQYF.

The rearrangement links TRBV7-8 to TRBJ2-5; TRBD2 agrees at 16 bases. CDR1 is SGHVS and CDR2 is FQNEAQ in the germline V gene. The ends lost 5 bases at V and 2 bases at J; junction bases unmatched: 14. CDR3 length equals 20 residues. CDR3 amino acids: CASSPLGLAGGPIPQETQYF. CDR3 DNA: TGTGCCAGCAGCCCCTTGGGACTAGCGGGGGGGCCCATCCCTCAAGAGACCCAGTACTTC.

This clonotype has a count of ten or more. In DNA form, the CDR3 reads TGCGCCAGCAGCCAAGATATTGCGGTCGGGCCCCAGCATTTT. Protein sequence: CASSQDIAVGPQHF. The rearrangement joins TRBV4-3 to TRBJ1-5; D not certain. V lost 0 bases to trimming and J lost 9 bases, with 12 bases between them. Germline CDR1 and CDR2: LGHNA and YSLEER. The CDR3 length is 14 residues.

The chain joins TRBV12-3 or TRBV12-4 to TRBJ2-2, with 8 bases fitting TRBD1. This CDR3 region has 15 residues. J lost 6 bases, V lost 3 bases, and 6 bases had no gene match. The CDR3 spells CASSLELQGAGELFF. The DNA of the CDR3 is TGTGCCAGCAGTTTGGAGCTACAGGGGGCCGGGGAGCTGTTTTTT.

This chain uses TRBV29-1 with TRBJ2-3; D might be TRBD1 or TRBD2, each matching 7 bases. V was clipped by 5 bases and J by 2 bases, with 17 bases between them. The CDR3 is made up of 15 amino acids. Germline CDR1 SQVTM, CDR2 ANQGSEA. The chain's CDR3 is CSVRGRGQATDTQYF. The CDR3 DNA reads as TGCAGCGTTCGGGGGAGGGGGCAGGCCACAGATACGCAGTATTTT.

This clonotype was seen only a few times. CDR3 sequence (DNA): TGTGCCAGCAGTTTACGAGCGGGGCCCCGGGAGACCCAGTACTTC. This encodes CASSLRAGPRETQYF. The chain combines TRBV27 with TRBJ2-5, with TRBD2 matching 7 bases. V shed 2 bases, J shed 5 bases, and the junction held 8 bases outside the gene matches. Germline loops: CDR1 MNHEY, CDR2 SMNVEV (reference sequence). CDR3 length equals 15 residues.

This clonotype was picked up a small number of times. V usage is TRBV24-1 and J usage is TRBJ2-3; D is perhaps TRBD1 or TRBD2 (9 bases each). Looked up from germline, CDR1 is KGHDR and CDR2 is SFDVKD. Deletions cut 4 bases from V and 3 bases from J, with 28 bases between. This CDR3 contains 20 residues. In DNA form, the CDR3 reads TGTGCCACCAGTGACTTGCGGGGGGGTCTGGGGACAGGGACTACAGATACGCAGTATTTT. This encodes CATSDLRGGLGTGTTDTQYF.

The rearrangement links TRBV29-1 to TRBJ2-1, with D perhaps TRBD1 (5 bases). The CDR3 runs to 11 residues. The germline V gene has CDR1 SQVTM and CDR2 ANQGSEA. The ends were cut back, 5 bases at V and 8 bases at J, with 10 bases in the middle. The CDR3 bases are TGCAGCGTTAGCTCAGGGCATGAGCAGTTCTTC. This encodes CSVSSGHEQFF.